Listed below are T cell receptor beta chains from one sample, sequenced in a study of T cell changes during pregnancy in multiple sclerosis. Profiling relied on immunoSEQ multiplex PCR, and the TCRdb table lists in-frame clones only, not all of them. The profile shows over 35,000 clones, 70% to 90% of them singletons. Specimen: CD4+ T cells from peripheral blood mononuclear cells, collected after pregnancy. These receptors originate from a female donor with multiple sclerosis, enrolled in a pregnancy study. Both conserved end residues are part of each CDR3. The D gene is left open where the match is weak. Expanded clones get a size class; other rows say once, few or many, or leave the size out.

j_call clone_size d_call v_call cdr3_nt cdr3_aa
TRBJ2-4 . . TRBV9 TGTGCCAGCAGCGTAGCTGGCGCAGGGAAAAACATTCAGTACTTC CASSVAGAGKNIQYF
TRBJ1-2 . . TRBV7-3 TGTGCCAGCAGCCAAGGGGGTGTCACGGGCTATGGCTACACCTTC CASSQGGVTGYGYTF
TRBJ2-7 . . TRBV7-9 TGTGCCAGCAGCTCGACTGGCTACGAGCAGTACTTC CASSSTGYEQYF
TRBJ1-4 . TRBD1 TRBV4-3 TGCGCCAGCAGCCAAGACCGGACAGGGGGCGACCGAAGGGAAAAACTGTTTTTT CASSQDRTGGDRREKLFF
TRBJ2-7 . . TRBV28 TGTGCCAGCAGCTTGACCAGGGGCAGGTACGAGCAGTACTTC CASSLTRGRYEQYF
TRBJ2-1 . TRBD1 TRBV18 TGTGCCAGCTCACCACCCGACAGGGGAATATCCTACAATGAGCAGTTCTTC CASSPPDRGISYNEQFF
TRBJ2-1 . . TRBV9 TGTGCCAGCAGCGTAGGGGGGGATGGGTGGAATGAGCAGTTCTTC CASSVGGDGWNEQFF
TRBJ2-5 . . TRBV9 TGTGCCAGCAGCGTAGGTTCGGGAGAGACCCAGTACTTC CASSVGSGETQYF
TRBJ1-4 . . TRBV19 TGTGCCAGTCGTACTCAGGGTGAAAAACTGTTTTTT CASRTQGEKLFF
TRBJ2-7 . . TRBV2 TGTGCCAGCAGTGGAAGCATCGCCGAGCAGTACTTC CASSGSIAEQYF
TRBJ1-2 . TRBD1 TRBV28 TGTGCCAGCAGTAGGACAGGGTATGGCTACACCTTC CASSRTGYGYTF
TRBJ1-5 . . TRBV5-1 TGCGCCAGCAGCATCCAGGGAGGGAGAGATCAGCCCCAGCATTTT CASSIQGGRDQPQHF
TRBJ2-2 . TRBD1 TRBV2 TGTGCCAGCAGCGGACAGGGGGCGCCTCTCACCGGGGAGCTGTTTTTT CASSGQGAPLTGELFF
TRBJ2-2 . . TRBV19 TGTGCCAGTACCCAGGGCACGAACACCGGGGAGCTGTTTTTT CASTQGTNTGELFF
TRBJ2-2 . . TRBV11-3 TGTGCCAGCAGTACCCTCGCGGGGGGGGAGCTGTTTTTT CASSTLAGGELFF
TRBJ1-1 . TRBD1 TRBV5-5 TGTGCCAGCACCGGGACAGGTTTGAACACTGAAGCTTTCTTT CASTGTGLNTEAFF
TRBJ1-2 . TRBD1 TRBV9 TGTGCCAGCAGCGTAGTGGGACAGGGATCGTACGGCTACACCTTC CASSVVGQGSYGYTF
TRBJ2-3 . TRBD1 TRBV5-1 TGCGCCAGCAGCTTAGGGACAGGGAAAGGTACGCAGTATTTT CASSLGTGKGTQYF
TRBJ1-3 once . TRBV5-1 TGCGCCAGCAGCGAGTCACGGGGTTCGGGAAACACCATATATTTT CASSESRGSGNTIYF
TRBJ2-2 . . TRBV18 TGTGCCAGCTCACCCTCGGACAGTAACACCGGGGAGCTGTTTTTT CASSPSDSNTGELFF
TRBJ1-1 . . TRBV19 TGTGCCAGTAGTATAGGAAACCCCCGCAGGCCCAAGGACACTGAAGCTTTCTTT CASSIGNPRRPKDTEAFF
TRBJ2-7 . TRBD1 TRBV9 TGTGCCAGCAGCCCCGGACAGGGAGTGCACGAGCAGTACTTC CASSPGQGVHEQYF
TRBJ2-2 . TRBD1 TRBV19 TGTGCCAGTACCCTAAACAGGGGGACGGGAACCGGGGAGCTGTTTTTT CASTLNRGTGTGELFF
TRBJ1-5 . . TRBV19 TGTGCCAGTAGTATAGAATCCGGGGAGCAGCCCCAGCATTTT CASSIESGEQPQHF
TRBJ2-1 . . TRBV7-9 TGTGCCAGCAGCTCCCAGGGGTTTTTTTACAATGAGCAGTTCTTC CASSSQGFFYNEQFF
TRBJ2-7 . . TRBV7-2 TGTGCCAGCAGCTTAAGAGAGGGCTACGAGCAGTACTTC CASSLREGYEQYF
TRBJ2-5 . . TRBV7-9 TGTGCCAGCAGCTTGGCGGACAGCCAGACCCAGTACTTC CASSLADSQTQYF
TRBJ1-6 . . TRBV5-1 TGCGCCAGCAGCTTGGCGGGGGGCAGTTCGAATTCACCCCTCCACTTT CASSLAGGSSNSPLHF
TRBJ1-6 . TRBD1 TRBV10-3 TGTGCCATCAGCCGGGACAGGGAGGCGGGAAATTCACCCCTCCACTTT CAISRDREAGNSPLHF
TRBJ2-5 . . TRBV5-1 TGCGCCAGCAGCGCAGGACAAGAGACCCAGTACTTC CASSAGQETQYF
TRBJ1-2 . . TRBV4-1 TGCGCCAGCAGCCAGGGAGGGGGCTATGGCTACACCTTC CASSQGGGYGYTF
TRBJ1-2 . . TRBV9 TGTGCCAGCAGCGTAGGACAGAGCCCTAGAGGCTACACCTTC CASSVGQSPRGYTF
TRBJ2-1 . TRBD2 TRBV5-5 TGTGCCAGCAGCTTACTAGCGGGGGGGTACAATGAGCAGTTCTTC CASSLLAGGYNEQFF
TRBJ1-5 . . TRBV12-5 TGTGCTAGTGGCCGGGACACCAGCAATCAGCCCCAGCATTTT CASGRDTSNQPQHF
TRBJ1-4 once TRBD1 TRBV7-9 TGTGCCAGCAGTCTCACAGGGGTGGCCAAAAAACTGTTTTTT CASSLTGVAKKLFF
TRBJ2-2 . . TRBV12-5 TGTGCTAGTGGTTTGGTAACAGGACCTATGGGGGAGCTGTTTTTT CASGLVTGPMGELFF
TRBJ2-5 . . TRBV25-1 TGTGCCAGCAGTGATGAGGGCCTAAAAGAGACCCAGTACTTC CASSDEGLKETQYF
TRBJ1-3 . . TRBV27 TGTGCCAGCAGCGCAGGGTCGAGAGGAAACACCATATATTTT CASSAGSRGNTIYF
TRBJ2-3 . TRBD2 TRBV9 TGTGCCAGCAGCTTTAGCGGGGGCGATATGAATACGCAGTATTTT CASSFSGGDMNTQYF
TRBJ2-7 . . TRBV18 TGTGCCAGCTCACGTCCAGGACACGACTACGAGCAGTACTTC CASSRPGHDYEQYF
TRBJ1-1 once . TRBV19 TGTGCCAGTAGTATGATTCAGGGAAACACTGAAGCTTTCTTT CASSMIQGNTEAFF
TRBJ1-1 . . TRBV11-2 TGTGCCAGCAGCCCATGGAGAAGAAACACTGAAGCTTTCTTT CASSPWRRNTEAFF
TRBJ1-1 . . TRBV7-9 TGTGCCAGCAGCTTAGGCGTAGGGGTGAAGGCTTTCTTT CASSLGVGVKAFF
TRBJ1-1 . . TRBV2 TGTGCCAGCAGTCCAACAATCAGGGTCACTGAAGCTTTCTTT CASSPTIRVTEAFF
TRBJ1-5 . . TRBV5-8 TGTGCCAGCAGGGGGCCAGGGCATCAGCCCCAGCATTTT CASRGPGHQPQHF
TRBJ2-1 . . TRBV5-1 TGCGCCAGCCAACCGGGCCGGGGGAGCTCCTACAATGAGCAGTTCTTC CASQPGRGSSYNEQFF
TRBJ1-2 . TRBD1 TRBV6-1 TGTGCCAGCAGGGGACAGTCCTATGGCTACACCTTC CASRGQSYGYTF
TRBJ2-1 . TRBD2 TRBV6-1 TGTGCCAGCAGTGAATGGGCGGGGGGGTCCTACAATGAGCAGTTCTTC CASSEWAGGSYNEQFF
TRBJ1-1 . TRBD1 TRBV5-1 TGCGCCAGCAGCCCCGGACAGGGGAACACTGAAGCTTTCTTT CASSPGQGNTEAFF
TRBJ1-1 . . TRBV7-9 TGTGCCAGCAGCCTGGAGGGGCTCACTGAAGCTTTCTTT CASSLEGLTEAFF